The 30 T cell receptor beta chains presented below share a single source sample, sequenced in a study of T cell responses to AZD1222 COVID-19 vaccine. Data came from immunoSEQ multiplex PCR; TCRdb stores just in-frame clones and leaves some out. The sample records approximately 70,000 clones, roughly 88% being singletons. The sequenced sample was peripheral blood, obtained on day 0 of AZD1222 vaccination. The receptor set was obtained from an adult in good health.

V gene TRBV3-1 (or the pseudogene TRBV3-2) combines with J gene TRBJ1-1; TRBD1 aligns across 10 bases. The J segment lost 4 bases and the V segment lost 4 bases, leaving 9 bases of the junction unmatched. The germline gives CDR1 LGHDT, CDR2 YNNKEL (reference sequence). CDR3 size: 16 residues. CDR3 bases: TGTGCCAGCAGCCCTCGACAGGGGGCGCGTGGCACTGAAGCTTTCTTT. Protein product: CASSPRQGARGTEAFF.

This chain joins TRBV3-1 (or the pseudogene TRBV3-2) and TRBJ1-6; 10 bases are shared with TRBD1. Germline values: CDR1 LGHDT, CDR2 YNNKEL (reference sequence). This CDR3 contains 15 residues. Trimming cost V 4 bases and J 13 bases; bases outside gene matches: 10. CDR3 sequence: CASSRGQGEAGPLHF. The CDR3, as DNA: TGTGCCAGCAGCCGCGGACAGGGGGAAGCTGGCCCCCTCCACTTT.

The chain joins TRBV7-9 to TRBJ2-3; D is uncertain. The CDR3 has 12 amino acids. Trimming took off 5 bases at V and 5 bases at J, with 8 bases between the two ends. Looked up from germline, CDR1 is SEHNR and CDR2 is FQNEAQ (reference sequence). The CDR3 nucleotides read TGTGCCAGCAGCCCCACCGGAGATACGCAGTATTTT. It translates to CASSPTGDTQYF.

The rearrangement links TRBV29-1 to TRBJ1-4, with a possible D match to TRBD1 (5 bases). The CDR3 consists of 12 residues. V was shortened by 7 bases and J by 3 bases, with 9 bases between the two germline ends. Germline loops: CDR1 SQVTM, CDR2 ANQGSEA. DNA of the CDR3: TGCAGCGCACGGGGGGCTAATGAAAAACTGTTTTTT. This sequence encodes CSARGANEKLFF.

The J gene is TRBJ1-6, the V gene TRBV4-2; 8 nucleotides match TRBD1. The CDR3 totals 15 residues. Germline CDR1 LGHNA, CDR2 YNFKEQ. After removal of 3 bases from V and 5 bases from J, the junction contained 3 bases not matched to a gene. The chain's CDR3 is CASSQPDRDNSPLHF. The CDR3 DNA follows: TGTGCCAGCAGCCAGCCGGACAGGGATAATTCACCCCTCCACTTT.

The rearrangement links TRBV5-4 to TRBJ1-1; possible D gene TRBD1, 5 bases. This CDR3 spans 16 amino acids. Trimming removed 4 bases at V and 4 bases at J, with 20 bases between. From germline, CDR1 is SGHNT and CDR2 YYREEE (reference sequence). The CDR3 loop is CASSTSLGLGGTEAFF. CDR3 bases: TGTGCCAGCAGCACGAGCTTGGGCCTTGGGGGCACTGAAGCTTTCTTT.

This clone was seen a handful of times. The same CDR3 can be traced to other DNA sequences in this sample. The chain couples TRBV6-5 to TRBJ2-3; D is undetermined. There are 15 residues in the CDR3. Trimming pared 0 bases from V and 1 base from J, leaving 8 bases between. Germline values: CDR1 MNHEY, CDR2 SVGAGI. The chain's CDR3 is CASSYSVAGTDTQYF. The CDR3 DNA follows: TGTGCCAGCAGTTACTCGGTGGCGGGCACAGATACGCAGTATTTT.

This sequence joins TRBV30 and TRBJ1-4, with D maybe TRBD1 (5 bases). V was clipped by 3 bases and J by 8 bases, with 19 bases between them. Germline V gene sequence: CDR1 GTSNPN, CDR2 SVGIG (reference sequence). The CDR3 extends over 15 amino acids. The CDR3 DNA reads TGTGCCTGGAGGACGACAGTGGGAACGGGCGAAAAACTGTTTTTT. Encoded protein: CAWRTTVGTGEKLFF.

The J gene is TRBJ2-7, the V gene TRBV20-1; D unresolved. Germline values: CDR1 DFQATT, CDR2 SNEGSKA (reference sequence). The CDR3 runs 11 residues. Deletions cut 2 bases from V and 5 bases from J, with 7 bases between. The CDR3 loop is CSARFNHEQYF. CDR3 DNA: TGCAGTGCTAGATTCAACCACGAGCAGTACTTC.

The chain carries TRBV27 and TRBJ1-4, with D perhaps matching TRBD1 (6 bases). The germline CDR1 and CDR2 sequences are MNHEY and SMNVEV (reference sequence). The CDR3 is 14 residues long. With 8 bases removed from V and 2 bases from J, the gap between germline ends came to 12 bases. CDR3 loop: CASAAGATNEKLFF. In DNA, the CDR3 is TGTGCCAGCGCGGCAGGGGCGACTAATGAAAAACTGTTTTTT.

The CDR3 DNA follows: TGTGCCAGCTGCACTAGCGGCCCTTTCTACAATGAGCAGTTCTTC. Protein: CASCTSGPFYNEQFF. The chain couples TRBV28 to TRBJ2-1, with 8 bases identical to TRBD2. Germline lookup yields CDR1 MDHEN and CDR2 SYDVKM. The length of the CDR3 is 15 residues. V dropped 8 bases and J dropped 3; count of bases not matched to a gene: 9. The full variable domain, completed using reference TRBV28 and TRBJ2-1, is DVKVTQSSRYLVKRTGEKVFLECVQDMDHENMFWYRQDPGLGLRLIYFSYDVKMKEKGDIPEGYSVSREKKERFSLILESASTNQTSMYLCASCTSGPFYNEQFFGPGTRLTVL.

The chain uses TRBV19 and TRBJ2-2; D is possibly TRBD1 or TRBD2 (6 bases each). The CDR3 has 15 amino acids. The V end was cut by 10 bases, the J end by 0 bases, with 15 bases between. Germline CDR1 reads LNHDA; CDR2 reads SQIVND (reference sequence). CDR3 region: CATRRGVSNTGELFF. DNA of the CDR3: TGTGCCACCCGAAGGGGGGTATCGAACACCGGGGAGCTGTTTTTT.

The chain is built from TRBV25-1 and TRBJ1-6, with 7 bases fitting TRBD1. Germline V gives CDR1 MGHDK, CDR2 SYGVNS. The CDR3 covers 16 residues. V was clipped by 3 bases and J by 9 bases; unmatched bases: 11. The CDR3 reads CASSDPSTGPTSPLHF. CDR3 DNA: TGTGCCAGCAGTGACCCTTCGACAGGGCCCACTTCACCCCTCCACTTT.

This clone was recorded once. The V and J genes are TRBV7-2 and TRBJ1-2, with 10 bases aligning to TRBD1. Germline lookup yields CDR1 SGHTA and CDR2 FQGNSA. Trimming at V came to 5 bases and at J to 8 bases, leaving 8 bases not matched to a gene. CDR3 size: 14 residues. The CDR3 sequence is CASSPLTGGDGYTF. The CDR3 DNA reads TGTGCCAGCAGCCCGCTGACAGGGGGCGACGGCTACACCTTC.

This rearrangement joins TRBV19 to TRBJ1-2; D remains unclear. Trimming took 4 bases from V and 5 from J, leaving 8 bases between them. This CDR3 is 12 amino acids long. In germline, CDR1 is LNHDA, CDR2 SQIVND (reference sequence). The CDR3: CASSTGDYGYTF. CDR3 nucleotides: TGTGCCAGTAGTACAGGTGATTATGGCTACACCTTC.

The J gene is TRBJ2-7, the V gene TRBV28, with D possibly TRBD1 on 6 matching bases. Germline V CDR1 and CDR2: MDHEN, SYDVKM. Trimming cost V 7 bases and J 1 base, with 11 bases left between them. The CDR3 consists of 13 residues. CDR3: CASKTGLSYEQYF. The CDR3 nucleotides read TGTGCCAGCAAGACAGGCCTATCCTACGAGCAGTACTTC.

CDR3 in DNA: TGTGCCAGCAGCCCAGACAGTTCGAACACTGAAGCTTTCTTT. Translating gives CASSPDSSNTEAFF. The genes are TRBV11-3 and TRBJ1-1; the D gene is possibly TRBD1 (5 bases). Germline V gives CDR1 SGHNT, CDR2 YENEEA. The CDR3 extends over 14 amino acids. V lost 5 bases and J 1 base, leaving 11 bases between the germline ends.

This clone was seen a few times. This chain joins TRBV3-1 (or the pseudogene TRBV3-2) and TRBJ2-2; a weak D match, TRBD1 (6 bases). Trimming stripped 1 base from V and 3 bases from J, with 9 bases between. CDR3 length equals 15 residues. Germline CDR1 reads LGHDT; CDR2 reads YNNKEL (reference sequence). The CDR3, as DNA: TGTGCCAGCAGCCAAGTCTCAGGGGACACCGGGGAGCTGTTTTTT. Protein: CASSQVSGDTGELFF.

The J gene is TRBJ1-1, the V gene TRBV5-8; a weak D match, TRBD1 (5 bases). The CDR3 is 16 amino acids. The germline gives CDR1 SGHTS, CDR2 YDEGEE. Trimming cost V 4 bases and J 1 base, with 17 bases left between them. The CDR3 loop reads CASSRWGGSSNTEAFF. The CDR3 bases are TGTGCCAGCAGCCGTTGGGGCGGGTCTTCGAACACTGAAGCTTTCTTT. Filled out from reference TRBV5-8 and TRBJ1-1, the complete variable domain reads EAGVTQSPTHLIKTRGQQATLRCSPISGHTSVYWYQQALGLGLQFLLWYDEGEERNRGNFPPRFSGRQFPNYSSELNVNALELEDSALYLCASSRWGGSSNTEAFFGQGTRLTVV.

The gene calls are TRBV18 and TRBJ1-5; maybe TRBD1 (5 bases). CDR1 is KGHSH and CDR2 is LQKENI in the germline V gene. The CDR3 has 15 residues. V lost 1 base and J 7 bases, leaving 14 bases between the germline ends. The CDR3: CASSPQQAVGQPQHF. CDR3 sequence (DNA): TGTGCCAGCTCACCACAACAGGCGGTTGGCCAGCCCCAGCATTTT.

The chain couples TRBV7-3 to TRBJ2-1; D is tentatively TRBD1 or TRBD2 (5 bases each). CDR3 length: 14 residues. Germline V lookup: CDR1 SGHTA, CDR2 FQGTGA. The V and J ends lost 4 bases and 9 bases respectively, with 16 bases between them. CDR3 in amino acids: CASSSGTGFGEQFF. The CDR3 coding sequence is TGTGCCAGCAGCTCAGGGACCGGTTTTGGTGAGCAGTTCTTC.

This clone occurred once. This chain connects TRBV4-1 to TRBJ1-5; D uncertain. The CDR3 spans 14 residues. Germline lookup yields CDR1 MGHRA and CDR2 YSYEKL. Trimming took off 3 bases at V and 8 bases at J, with 14 bases between the two ends. CDR3 in amino acids: CASSQGLQFEPQHF. The CDR3 bases are TGCGCCAGCAGCCAGGGTCTGCAATTTGAGCCCCAGCATTTT.

This clone was found a few times. The identical CDR3 is also encoded by other nucleotide sequences in the sample. This rearrangement joins TRBV18 to TRBJ1-2; 12 nucleotides line up with TRBD1. This CDR3 region has 14 residues. From germline, CDR1 is KGHSH and CDR2 LQKENI. V lost 3 bases to trimming and J lost 7 bases; unmatched junction nucleotides: 3. The CDR3 DNA reads as TGTGCCAGCTCACCTGGGACAGGGGGCAGTGGCTACACCTTC. It codes for CASSPGTGGSGYTF.

The V gene is TRBV7-2, the J gene TRBJ1-2, with D possibly matching TRBD1 (6 bases). The CDR3 has 13 residues. In germline, CDR1 is SGHTA, CDR2 FQGNSA. V was pared by 5 bases and J by 4 bases, with 11 bases between. CDR3 DNA: TGTGCCAGCAGCCGTGGGGGCGGCTATGGCTACACCTTC. It translates to CASSRGGGYGYTF.

The J gene is TRBJ2-1, the V gene TRBV9, with D maybe TRBD2 (6 bases). The germline V gene has CDR1 SGDLS and CDR2 YYNGEE. Trimming stripped 3 bases from V and 8 bases from J, with 12 bases between. This CDR3 spans 13 amino acids. The CDR3 coding sequence is TGTGCCAGCAGCGCGACTAGTTGGGATGAGCAGTTCTTC. Translated, it gives CASSATSWDEQFF.

The chain joins TRBV9 to TRBJ1-3; TRBD1 is a possible D gene (5 bases). CDR1 is SGDLS and CDR2 is YYNGEE in the germline V gene. The ends were cut back, 4 bases at V and 0 bases at J, with 14 bases in the middle. The CDR3 has 16 amino acids. The CDR3 loop is CASSYEPGFSGNTIYF. As DNA, the CDR3 is TGTGCCAGCAGCTATGAACCAGGGTTCTCTGGAAACACCATATATTTT. The variable domain in full, completed from reference TRBV9 and TRBJ1-3, reads DSGVTQTPKHLITATGQRVTLRCSPRSGDLSVYWYQQSLDQGLQFLIQYYNGEERAKGNILERFSAQQFPDLHSELNLSSLELGDSALYFCASSYEPGFSGNTIYFGEGSWLTVV.

The chain combines TRBV3-1 (or the pseudogene TRBV3-2) with TRBJ2-3; TRBD2 is a possible D gene (7 bases). CDR1 and CDR2 (germline): LGHDT, YNNKEL (reference sequence). V was shortened by 0 bases and J by 9 bases, with 13 bases between the two germline ends. This CDR3 contains 14 residues. The CDR3 DNA is TGTGCCAGCAGCCAAGAGGGGGGGCCCGACACGCAGTATTTT. It specifies CASSQEGGPDTQYF.

The genes are TRBV15 and TRBJ1-5, with no clear D. The CDR3 runs 15 residues. Germline loops: CDR1 LNHNV, CDR2 YYDKDF (reference sequence). Trimming left V 0 bases short and J 9 bases short, with 15 bases between. CDR3 coding DNA: TGTGCCACCAGCAGAGATTCTGCCGTGTCAGGGCCCCAGCATTTT. It is translated as CATSRDSAVSGPQHF.

This chain joins TRBV19 and TRBJ2-1, with TRBD2 matching over 16 bases. V shed 3 bases, J shed 7 bases, and the junction held 6 bases outside the gene matches. The CDR3 runs to 17 residues. Germline CDR1 is LNHDA and CDR2 is SQIVND (reference sequence). The CDR3 spells CASSMRGLAGGRNEQFF. CDR3 DNA: TGTGCCAGTAGTATGAGGGGACTAGCGGGAGGGCGAAATGAGCAGTTCTTC.

The chain recombines TRBV11-2 with TRBJ1-5, with 9 positions matching TRBD1. The CDR3 loop spans 14 amino acids. V gave up 5 bases and J gave up 4 bases; unmatched junction bases: 3. Germline V gene sequence: CDR1 SGHAT, CDR2 FQNNGV. The CDR3 sequence is CASSRTGVNQPQHF. The CDR3 DNA sequence: TGTGCCAGCAGCCGGACAGGGGTTAATCAGCCCCAGCATTTT.